This section outlines one TCR beta chain sequence together with its context. Sequencing used immunoSEQ multiplex PCR; TCRdb keeps in-frame clones, though not all of them. The sample records around 20,000 clones, 70% to 90% being singletons. The junction had 8 bases not matched to a gene; V was cut back by 9 bases and J by 5 bases. Germline loops: CDR1 MNHNY, CDR2 SVGAGI (reference sequence). The CDR3 sequence is 13 residues long. These data are taken from a study of blood T cell repertoires in COVID-19. The TCR sequence derives from a human donor with active COVID-19. The donor label of this sample is uncertain. Sample: peripheral blood. The rearrangement joins TRBV6-6 to TRBJ2-7; 9 nucleotides align to TRBD1. The CDR3 region is CARGGQGDDEQYF. CDR3 in DNA: TGTGCCAGGGGGGGACAGGGAGATGACGAGCAGTACTTC.